The sequence of this T cell receptor (beta chain) was determined in a study of T cell responses to AZD1222 COVID-19 vaccine. Overall study results and limits: Dominant CD4 TCR responses targeted spike regions 160-218 and 743-854.

CDR1 is LNHDA, CDR2 SQIVND, per germline (reference sequence). This CDR3 comprises 17 residues. The V end lost 6 bases, the J end lost 0 bases, and 20 bases lay between the germline ends. As for this clone: Its antigen is not identified.

The protocol was immunoSEQ multiplex PCR, while the TCRdb copy is restricted to in-frame clones and leaves out a portion. The sample comprises about 99,000 clones, approximately 89% of which are singletons, and more than 8% rests with the top ten. This sample comprised peripheral blood, obtained on day 0 of AZD1222 vaccination. This sequence joins TRBV19 and TRBJ1-1; D might be TRBD1 (6 bases). The clonotype was recovered from an adult in good health. CDR3 sequence (DNA): TGTGCCAGTAGAACGCGGCAGACAGGCCGCTTGAACACTGAAGCTTTCTTT. It encodes CASRTRQTGRLNTEAFF.